What follows describes a single T cell receptor (beta chain). Its antigen is still unknown. Germline V lookup: CDR1 DFQATT, CDR2 SNEGSKA (reference sequence). V lost 2 bases, J lost 3 bases, and 10 bases lay in between. The CDR3 runs 13 residues. This record belongs to a study of early T cells in non-severe SARS-CoV-2 infection. Overall study context: The chains were unpaired, and the sequenced material was bulk RNA from unsorted whole blood.

Notes on the study in general: Reliance on VDJdb matching favored anti-spike CD8 responses; private and CD4 specificities were missed.

The TCR library protocol attached unique molecular identifiers to the individual cDNA molecules. TCRdb re-called the 5' RACE reads through MiXCR, storing one row per CDR3 protein. The table has fewer than 100,000 distinct CDR3 sequences, more than 10% seen once; the top ten hold roughly 3.1%. The specimen was whole blood. This chain joins TRBV20-1 and TRBJ1-1; D is unclear. The source is an adult who was a healthcare worker with PCR-confirmed SARS-CoV-2 infection or an uninfected control (not recorded which). This CDR3 is CSARNQPDTEAFF. As DNA, the CDR3 is TGCAGTGCTAGAAACCAACCGGACACTGAAGCTTTCTTT.